This T cell receptor (beta chain) appears in the sequencing data of a study of spatial heterogeneity in lung cancer. Study-wide background: Alpha-chain sequences were consistently detected in smaller numbers than beta-chain sequences. Within raw reads, each unique TCR and UMI combination appeared on average more than ten times.

Carried by each TCR cDNA molecule was a unique molecular identifier. One entry per CDR3 protein results from TCRdb running MiXCR on the 5' RACE reads. The sample consists of roughly 21,000 distinct CDR3 sequences, roughly 3% of them appearing once. This clonotype has ten or more counts. Germline assignment: CDR1 SGHDT and CDR2 YYEEEE. Trimming took 3 bases from V and 2 from J, leaving 12 bases between them. The CDR3 runs 15 residues. Stated time point: sample taken at primary tumor resection. Without sorting, whole RNA was sequenced from tumor, nontumor lung or frozen PBMC. This clonotype originated in a female donor with early-stage non-small cell lung cancer. This sample comprised PBMCs, obtained at surgery. This chain links TRBV5-6 with TRBJ1-5, with TRBD1 as a possible D gene (5 bases). The CDR3 here is CASSSSGKGNQPQHF. The CDR3 region has the DNA TGTGCCAGCAGCTCCTCAGGGAAAGGCAATCAGCCCCAGCATTTT.